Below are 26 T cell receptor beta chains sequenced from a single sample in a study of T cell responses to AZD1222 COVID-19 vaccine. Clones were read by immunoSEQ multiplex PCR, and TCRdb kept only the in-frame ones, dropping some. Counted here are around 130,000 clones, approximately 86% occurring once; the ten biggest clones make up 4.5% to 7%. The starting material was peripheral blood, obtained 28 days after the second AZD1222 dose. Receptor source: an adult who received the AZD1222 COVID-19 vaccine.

In DNA form, the CDR3 reads TGTGCCAGCAGCGTAGGGGCCACCAACTATGGCTACACCTTC. It specifies CASSVGATNYGYTF. V gene TRBV9 combines with J gene TRBJ1-2; D remains ambiguous. The CDR3 sequence is 14 residues long. CDR1 is SGDLS and CDR2 is YYNGEE in the germline V gene. Deletions cut 0 bases from V and 2 bases from J, with 8 bases between.

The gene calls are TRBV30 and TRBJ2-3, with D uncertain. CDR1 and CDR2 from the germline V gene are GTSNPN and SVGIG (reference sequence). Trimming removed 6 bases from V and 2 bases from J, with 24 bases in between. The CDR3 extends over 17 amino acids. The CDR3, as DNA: TGTGCCTGCCCCCCTGGCGTGTCCCCCCGGTCCACAGATACGCAGTATTTT. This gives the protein CACPPGVSPRSTDTQYF.

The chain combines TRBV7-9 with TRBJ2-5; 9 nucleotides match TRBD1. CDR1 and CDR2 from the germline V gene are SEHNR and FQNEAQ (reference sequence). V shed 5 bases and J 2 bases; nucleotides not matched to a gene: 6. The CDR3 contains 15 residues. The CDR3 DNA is TGTGCCAGCAGCCCTAGGGACAGGGAACAAGAGACCCAGTACTTC. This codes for CASSPRDREQETQYF.

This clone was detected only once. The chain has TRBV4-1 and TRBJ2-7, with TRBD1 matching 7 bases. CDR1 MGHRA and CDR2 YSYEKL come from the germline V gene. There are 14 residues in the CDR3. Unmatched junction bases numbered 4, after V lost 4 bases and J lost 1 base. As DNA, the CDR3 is TGCGCCAGCAGCCTAAGGGGACAGTCCTACGAGCAGTACTTC. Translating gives CASSLRGQSYEQYF.

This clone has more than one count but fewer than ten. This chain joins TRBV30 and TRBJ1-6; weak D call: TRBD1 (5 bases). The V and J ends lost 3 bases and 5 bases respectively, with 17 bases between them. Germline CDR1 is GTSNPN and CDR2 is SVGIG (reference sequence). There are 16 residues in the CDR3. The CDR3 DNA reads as TGTGCCTGGAGACCAGCAGGGTTTAGGCATAATTCACCCCTCCACTTT. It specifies CAWRPAGFRHNSPLHF.

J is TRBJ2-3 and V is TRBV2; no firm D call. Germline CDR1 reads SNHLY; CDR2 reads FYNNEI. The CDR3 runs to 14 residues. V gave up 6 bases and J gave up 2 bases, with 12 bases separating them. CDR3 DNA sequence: TGTGCCAGCAGCGATAGCTCAGTCACAGATACGCAGTATTTT. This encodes CASSDSSVTDTQYF.

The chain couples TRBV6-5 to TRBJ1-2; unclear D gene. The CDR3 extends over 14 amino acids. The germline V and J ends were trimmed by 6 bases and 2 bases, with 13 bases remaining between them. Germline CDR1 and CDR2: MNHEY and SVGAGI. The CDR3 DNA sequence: TGTGCCAGCAGCGGGATGGCTTTAAACTATGGCTACACCTTC. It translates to CASSGMALNYGYTF.

The CDR3 sequence is CASSSGTGNGNTIYF. The CDR3 DNA follows: TGTGCCAGCAGCTCCGGGACAGGGAACGGAAACACCATATATTTT. The chain carries TRBV9 and TRBJ1-3; 9 bases line up with TRBD1. J lost 4 bases, V lost 4 bases, and 6 bases had no gene match. The CDR3 extends over 15 amino acids. Germline-derived CDR1 and CDR2 are SGDLS and YYNGEE.

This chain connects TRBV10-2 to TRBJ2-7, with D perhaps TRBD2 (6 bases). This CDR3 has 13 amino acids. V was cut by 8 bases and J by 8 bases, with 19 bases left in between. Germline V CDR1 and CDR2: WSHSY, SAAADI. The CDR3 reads CASGGRRSLQQYF. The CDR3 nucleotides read TGCGCCAGCGGGGGGAGAAGGTCCTTACAGCAGTACTTC.

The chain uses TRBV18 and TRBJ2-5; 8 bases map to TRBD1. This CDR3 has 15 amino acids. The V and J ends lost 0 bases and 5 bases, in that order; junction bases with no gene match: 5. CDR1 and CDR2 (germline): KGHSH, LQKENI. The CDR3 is CASSPPSGGTETQYF. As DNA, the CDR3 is TGTGCCAGCTCACCACCCTCAGGGGGCACGGAGACCCAGTACTTC.

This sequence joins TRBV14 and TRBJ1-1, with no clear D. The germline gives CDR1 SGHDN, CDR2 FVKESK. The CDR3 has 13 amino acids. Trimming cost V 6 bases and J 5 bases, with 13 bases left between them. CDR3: CASSLTPETEAFF. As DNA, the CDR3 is TGTGCCAGCAGTCTCACCCCTGAAACTGAAGCTTTCTTT.

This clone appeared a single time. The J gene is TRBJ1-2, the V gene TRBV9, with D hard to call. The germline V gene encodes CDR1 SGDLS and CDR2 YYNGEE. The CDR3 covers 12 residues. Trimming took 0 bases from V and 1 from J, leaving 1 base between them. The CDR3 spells CASSVDNYGYTF. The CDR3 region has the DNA TGTGCCAGCAGCGTAGATAACTATGGCTACACCTTC.

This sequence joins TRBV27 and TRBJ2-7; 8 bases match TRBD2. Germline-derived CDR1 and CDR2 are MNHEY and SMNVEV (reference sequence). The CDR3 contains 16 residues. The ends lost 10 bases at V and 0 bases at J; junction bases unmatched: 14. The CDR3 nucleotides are TGTGCCACCAGAAGGGCAGGCGGGGGGCGCTCCTACGAGCAGTACTTC. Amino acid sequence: CATRRAGGGRSYEQYF.

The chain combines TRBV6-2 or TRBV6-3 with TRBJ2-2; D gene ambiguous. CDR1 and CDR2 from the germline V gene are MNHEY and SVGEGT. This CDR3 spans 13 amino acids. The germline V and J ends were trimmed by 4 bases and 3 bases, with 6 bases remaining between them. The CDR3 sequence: CASSSQDTGELFF. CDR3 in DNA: TGTGCCAGCAGTTCCCAGGACACCGGGGAGCTGTTTTTT.

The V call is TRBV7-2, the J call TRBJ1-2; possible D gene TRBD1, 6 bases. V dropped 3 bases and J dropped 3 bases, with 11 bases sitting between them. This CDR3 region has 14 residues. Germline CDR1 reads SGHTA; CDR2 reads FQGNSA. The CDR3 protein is CASSFAAGDYGYTF. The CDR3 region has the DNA TGTGCCAGCAGCTTCGCGGCAGGGGACTATGGCTACACCTTC. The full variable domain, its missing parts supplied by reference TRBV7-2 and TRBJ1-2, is GAGVSQSPSNKVTEKGKDVELRCDPISGHTALYWYRQSLGQGLEFLIYFQGNSAPDKSGLPSDRFSAERTGGSVSTLTIQRTQQEDSAVYLCASSFAAGDYGYTFGSGTRLTVV.

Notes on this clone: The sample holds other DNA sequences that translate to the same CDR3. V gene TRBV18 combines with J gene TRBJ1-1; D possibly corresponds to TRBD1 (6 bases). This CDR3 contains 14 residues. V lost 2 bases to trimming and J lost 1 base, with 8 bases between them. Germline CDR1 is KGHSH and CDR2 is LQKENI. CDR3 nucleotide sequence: TGTGCCAGCTCACCAGGGGGGCCGAACACTGAAGCTTTCTTT. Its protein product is CASSPGGPNTEAFF.

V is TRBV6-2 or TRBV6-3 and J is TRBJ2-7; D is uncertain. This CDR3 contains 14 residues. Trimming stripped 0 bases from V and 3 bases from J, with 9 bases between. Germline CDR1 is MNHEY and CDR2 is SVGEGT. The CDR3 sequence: CASSYSYSSYEQYF. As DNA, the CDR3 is TGTGCCAGCAGTTACTCGTATTCAAGCTACGAGCAGTACTTC.

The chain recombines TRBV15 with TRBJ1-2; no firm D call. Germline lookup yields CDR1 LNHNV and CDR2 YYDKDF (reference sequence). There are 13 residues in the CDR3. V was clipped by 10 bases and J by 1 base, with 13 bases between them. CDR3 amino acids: CAIAEGYNYGYTF. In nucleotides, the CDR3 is TGTGCCATTGCAGAAGGGTATAACTATGGCTACACCTTC.

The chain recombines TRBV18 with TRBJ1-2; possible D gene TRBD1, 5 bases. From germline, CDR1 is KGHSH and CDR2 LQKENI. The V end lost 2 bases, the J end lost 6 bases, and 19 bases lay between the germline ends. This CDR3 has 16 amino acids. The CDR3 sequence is CASSPDLGKGQDGYTF. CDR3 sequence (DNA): TGTGCCAGCTCACCAGATTTGGGCAAGGGGCAGGATGGCTACACCTTC.

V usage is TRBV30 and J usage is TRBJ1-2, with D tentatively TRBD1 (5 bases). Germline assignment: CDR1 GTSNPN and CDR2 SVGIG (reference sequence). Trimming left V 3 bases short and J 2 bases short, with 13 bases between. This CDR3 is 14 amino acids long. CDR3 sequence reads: CAWRGLETNYGYTF. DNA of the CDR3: TGTGCCTGGAGGGGGCTGGAGACAAACTATGGCTACACCTTC.

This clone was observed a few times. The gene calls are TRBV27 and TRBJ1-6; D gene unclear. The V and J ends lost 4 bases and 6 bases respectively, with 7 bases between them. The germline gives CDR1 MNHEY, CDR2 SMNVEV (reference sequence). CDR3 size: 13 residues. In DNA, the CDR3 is TGTGCCAGCAGTTCCACAACTAATTCACCCCTCCACTTT. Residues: CASSSTTNSPLHF.

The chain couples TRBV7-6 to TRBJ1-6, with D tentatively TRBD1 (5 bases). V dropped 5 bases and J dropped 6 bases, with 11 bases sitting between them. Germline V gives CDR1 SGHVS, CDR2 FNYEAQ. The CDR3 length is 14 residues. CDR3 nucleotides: TGTGCCAGCAGCATGAGACAGCCTAATTCACCCCTCCACTTT. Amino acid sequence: CASSMRQPNSPLHF. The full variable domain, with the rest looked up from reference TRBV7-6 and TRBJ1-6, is GAGVSQSPRYKVTKRGQDVALRCDPISGHVSLYWYRQALGQGPEFLTYFNYEAQQDKSGLPNDRFSAERPEGSISTLTIQRTEQRDSAMYRCASSMRQPNSPLHFGNGTRLTVT.

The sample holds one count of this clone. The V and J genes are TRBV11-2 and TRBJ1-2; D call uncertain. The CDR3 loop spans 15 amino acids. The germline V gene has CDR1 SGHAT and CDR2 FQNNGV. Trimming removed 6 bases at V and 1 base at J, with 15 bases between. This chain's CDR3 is CASRLSAGRNYGYTF. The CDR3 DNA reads TGTGCCAGCAGACTTTCGGCAGGCCGTAACTATGGCTACACCTTC.

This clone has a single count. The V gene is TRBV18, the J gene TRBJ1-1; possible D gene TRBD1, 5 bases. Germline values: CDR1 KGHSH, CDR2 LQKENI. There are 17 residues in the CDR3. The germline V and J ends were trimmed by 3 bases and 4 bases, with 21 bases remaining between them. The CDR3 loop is CASSPKAAQGGGTEAFF. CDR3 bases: TGTGCCAGCTCACCCAAAGCAGCTCAGGGAGGCGGCACTGAAGCTTTCTTT.

CDR3: CASSEGRRGGTEAFF. CDR3 DNA: TGTGCCAGCAGCGAGGGACGTCGGGGGGGCACTGAAGCTTTCTTT. The rearrangement links TRBV5-4 to TRBJ1-1, with D perhaps matching TRBD1 (5 bases). Germline CDR1 SGHNT, CDR2 YYREEE (reference sequence). CDR3 size: 15 residues. V dropped 4 bases and J dropped 4 bases, with 17 bases sitting between them.

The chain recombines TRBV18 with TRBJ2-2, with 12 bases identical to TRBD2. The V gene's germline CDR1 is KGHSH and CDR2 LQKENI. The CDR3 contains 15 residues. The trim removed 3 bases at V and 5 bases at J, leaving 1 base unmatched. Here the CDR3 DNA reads TGTGCCAGCTCACCGGGACTAGCGGGTACCGGGGAGCTGTTTTTT. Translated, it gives CASSPGLAGTGELFF.